Below are 5 T cell receptor beta chains sequenced from a single sample in a study of radiotherapy plus CTLA-4 blockade in lung cancer. Only in-frame clones appear in the TCRdb table, and some are missing; sequencing was by immunoSEQ multiplex PCR. The data show some 98,000 clones, roughly 80% seen once. The sequences come from peripheral blood, collected from a patient treated with radiotherapy plus ipilimumab. These receptors were taken from a human donor with non-small cell lung cancer who had a partial response to radiotherapy plus ipilimumab.

V is TRBV10-3 and J is TRBJ1-1, with TRBD1 identical over 10 bases. This CDR3 has 11 residues. The J segment lost 11 bases and the V segment lost 6 bases, leaving 3 bases of the junction unmatched. Germline assignment: CDR1 ENHRY and CDR2 SYGVKD. CDR3 coding DNA: TGTGCCATCAGAGAGGACAGGGGGGCTTTCTTT. Its translation: CAIREDRGAFF.

This clone was detected only a few times. V usage is TRBV5-4 and J usage is TRBJ1-2; 8 nucleotides agree with TRBD1. V lost 3 bases to trimming and J lost 8 bases; unmatched junction nucleotides: 12. The germline gives CDR1 SGHNT, CDR2 YYREEE (reference sequence). This CDR3 has 15 residues. CDR3 region: CASSSRQGANVGYTF. The CDR3 DNA sequence: TGTGCCAGCAGCTCGCGGCAGGGGGCCAACGTCGGCTACACCTTC.

J is TRBJ2-1 and V is TRBV7-2, with 12 bases matching TRBD2. After removal of 1 base from V and 15 bases from J, the junction contained 7 bases not matched to a gene. This CDR3 contains 14 residues. Germline lookup yields CDR1 SGHTA and CDR2 FQGNSA. The CDR3 loop is CASSLDSSGRATFF. DNA of the CDR3: TGTGCCAGCAGCTTAGACTCTAGCGGGAGGGCCACGTTCTTC.

This chain joins TRBV11-2 and TRBJ1-2; the D is unclear. Between the trimmed V and J ends, which lost 5 bases and 4 bases, there was a span of 14 bases. The CDR3 runs to 14 residues. Germline V lookup: CDR1 SGHAT, CDR2 FQNNGV. The CDR3 coding sequence is TGTGCCAGCAGCCCCTTGGGAGCCGGCTATGGCTACACCTTC. Residues: CASSPLGAGYGYTF.

The chain uses TRBV9 and TRBJ2-5, with D maybe TRBD1 (5 bases). Germline V lookup: CDR1 SGDLS, CDR2 YYNGEE. CDR3 length: 15 amino acids. Trimming took off 3 bases at V and 1 base at J, with 13 bases between the two ends. CDR3 region: CASSAISTGQETQYF. Here the CDR3 DNA reads TGTGCCAGCAGCGCAATTTCTACAGGCCAAGAGACCCAGTACTTC.